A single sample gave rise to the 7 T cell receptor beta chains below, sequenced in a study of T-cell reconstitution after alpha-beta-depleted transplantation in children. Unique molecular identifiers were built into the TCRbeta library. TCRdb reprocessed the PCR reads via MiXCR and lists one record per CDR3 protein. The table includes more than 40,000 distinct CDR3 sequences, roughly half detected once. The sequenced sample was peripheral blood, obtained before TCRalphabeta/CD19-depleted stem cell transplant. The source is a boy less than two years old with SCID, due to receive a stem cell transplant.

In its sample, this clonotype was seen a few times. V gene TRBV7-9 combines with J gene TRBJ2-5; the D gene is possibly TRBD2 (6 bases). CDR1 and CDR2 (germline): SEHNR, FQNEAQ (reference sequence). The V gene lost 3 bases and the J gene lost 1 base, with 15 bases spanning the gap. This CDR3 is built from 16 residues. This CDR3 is CASSFGGSAGQETQYF. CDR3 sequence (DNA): TGTGCCAGCAGCTTTGGGGGGAGCGCCGGCCAAGAGACCCAGTACTTC.

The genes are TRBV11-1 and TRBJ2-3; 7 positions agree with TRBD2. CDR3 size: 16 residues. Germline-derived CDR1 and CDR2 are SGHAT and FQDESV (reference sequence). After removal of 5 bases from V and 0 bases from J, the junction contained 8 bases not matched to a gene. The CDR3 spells CASSLGGRGSTDTQYF. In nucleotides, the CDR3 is TGTGCCAGCAGCCTCGGTGGGCGGGGGAGCACAGATACGCAGTATTTT.

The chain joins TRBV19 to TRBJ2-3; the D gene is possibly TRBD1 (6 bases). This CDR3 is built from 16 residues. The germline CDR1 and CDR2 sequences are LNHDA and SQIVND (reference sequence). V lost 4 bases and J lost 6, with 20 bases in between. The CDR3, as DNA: TGTGCCAGTAGTACCGCGGACAGCCATCTAACTGATACGCAGTATTTT. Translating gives CASSTADSHLTDTQYF.

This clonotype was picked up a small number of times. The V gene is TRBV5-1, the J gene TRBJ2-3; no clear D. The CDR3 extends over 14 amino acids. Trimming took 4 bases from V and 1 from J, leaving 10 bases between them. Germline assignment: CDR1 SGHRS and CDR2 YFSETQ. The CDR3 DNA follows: TGCGCCAGCAGCCCGATTGACGGCACAGATACGCAGTATTTT. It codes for CASSPIDGTDTQYF.

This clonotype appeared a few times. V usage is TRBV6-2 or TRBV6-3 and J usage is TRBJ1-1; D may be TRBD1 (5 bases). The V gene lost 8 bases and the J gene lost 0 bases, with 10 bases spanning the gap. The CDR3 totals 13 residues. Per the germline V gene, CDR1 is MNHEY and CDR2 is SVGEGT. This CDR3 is CASSGTMNTEAFF. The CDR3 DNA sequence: TGTGCCAGCTCAGGGACCATGAACACTGAAGCTTTCTTT.

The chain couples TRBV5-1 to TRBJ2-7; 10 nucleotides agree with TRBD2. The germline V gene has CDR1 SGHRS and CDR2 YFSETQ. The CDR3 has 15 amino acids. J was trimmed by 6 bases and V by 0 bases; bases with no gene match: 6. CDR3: CASSLEASGGREQYF. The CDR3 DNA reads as TGCGCCAGCAGCTTGGAGGCTAGCGGGGGACGCGAGCAGTACTTC.

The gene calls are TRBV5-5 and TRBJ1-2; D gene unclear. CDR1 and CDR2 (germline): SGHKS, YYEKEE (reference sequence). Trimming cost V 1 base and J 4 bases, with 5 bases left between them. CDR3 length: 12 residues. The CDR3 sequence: CASSLTGYGYTF. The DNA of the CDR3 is TGTGCCAGCAGCTTGACTGGCTATGGCTACACCTTC.